The next 17 T cell receptor beta chains were all read from a single sample in a study of blood T cell repertoires in COVID-19. Here immunoSEQ multiplex PCR was the method, and the copy in TCRdb shows in-frame clones only, minus some. The profile shows 95,000 to 100,000 clones, roughly 80% of them singletons. Sequenced sample: peripheral blood. The receptor set was obtained from a human donor in a cohort sampled during active COVID-19.

The chain is built from TRBV19 and TRBJ2-5, with 9 bases identical to TRBD2. The CDR3 contains 15 residues. V shed 6 bases and J 2 bases; nucleotides not matched to a gene: 7. The germline V gene has CDR1 LNHDA and CDR2 SQIVND (reference sequence). CDR3: CASRGPSGEQETQYF. In DNA form, the CDR3 reads TGTGCCAGTAGGGGTCCTAGCGGGGAACAAGAGACCCAGTACTTC.

The J gene is TRBJ1-2, the V gene TRBV7-3; TRBD1 agrees at 8 bases. This CDR3 comprises 15 residues. J was trimmed by 3 bases and V by 4 bases; bases with no gene match: 7. The V gene's germline CDR1 is SGHTA and CDR2 FQGTGA. CDR3 sequence reads: CASSSQSTGDYGYTF. The CDR3 coding sequence is TGTGCCAGCAGCTCACAATCGACAGGGGACTATGGCTACACCTTC.

The chain carries TRBV7-2 and TRBJ2-3; 7 bases map to TRBD1. The V and J ends lost 4 bases and 9 bases, in that order; junction bases with no gene match: 13. The CDR3 covers 15 residues. Germline V gene sequence: CDR1 SGHTA, CDR2 FQGNSA. CDR3 sequence reads: CASSSDQTPGQTQYF. DNA of the CDR3: TGTGCCAGCAGCTCCGACCAAACTCCGGGACAGACGCAGTATTTT.

The CDR3 loop is CASSQVTGQGLYNEQFF. CDR3 bases: TGCGCCAGCAGCCAAGTTACGGGACAGGGACTCTACAATGAGCAGTTCTTC. The chain links TRBV4-1 to TRBJ2-1; 9 positions match TRBD1. With 1 base clipped from V and 3 bases from J, the junction kept 7 bases outside the gene matches. In germline, CDR1 is MGHRA, CDR2 YSYEKL. This CDR3 contains 17 residues.

This chain links TRBV27 with TRBJ1-2; possibly TRBD1 for D (6 bases). V gave up 2 bases and J gave up 4 bases, with 14 bases separating them. The CDR3 sequence is 15 residues long. The germline V gene encodes CDR1 MNHEY and CDR2 SMNVEV (reference sequence). The CDR3 here is CASSLGGGLAYGYTF. The CDR3 region has the DNA TGTGCCAGCAGTTTAGGCGGGGGGCTGGCCTATGGCTACACCTTC.

This clone was seen only a few times. The chain has TRBV29-1 and TRBJ1-3; TRBD1 matches 12 bases. There are 17 residues in the CDR3. V was clipped by 7 bases and J by 3 bases; unmatched bases: 13. Germline V gene data show CDR1 as SQVTM and CDR2 as ANQGSEA. The CDR3 bases are TGCAGCGCTCAACCGGGACAGGGGGCGCAGGGTGGAAACACCATATATTTT. Encoded protein: CSAQPGQGAQGGNTIYF. Variable domain in full (rest from reference TRBV29-1 and TRBJ1-3): SAVISQKPSRDICQRGTSLTIQCQVDSQVTMMFWYRQQPGQSLTLIATANQGSEATYESGFVIDKFPISRPNLTFSTLTVSNMSPEDSSIYLCSAQPGQGAQGGNTIYFGEGSWLTVV.

The chain joins TRBV29-1 to TRBJ1-1; the D gene is possibly TRBD1 (6 bases). Trimming removed 4 bases from V and 1 base from J, with 13 bases in between. The CDR3 covers 14 residues. Germline CDR1 SQVTM, CDR2 ANQGSEA. In DNA form, the CDR3 reads TGCAGCGTTGCAGACGGGACAACGAACACTGAAGCTTTCTTT. Residues: CSVADGTTNTEAFF.

The chain joins TRBV19 to TRBJ2-2; 10 bases map to TRBD1. The J segment lost 3 bases and the V segment lost 4 bases, leaving 5 bases of the junction unmatched. Germline CDR1 is LNHDA and CDR2 is SQIVND (reference sequence). The CDR3 contains 16 residues. The CDR3 sequence is CASSTGQGSYTGELFF. CDR3 in DNA: TGTGCCAGTAGTACGGGACAGGGGTCGTACACCGGGGAGCTGTTTTTT.

In its sample, this clone was seen once. The chain carries TRBV7-9 and TRBJ1-4; D not certain. The germline V gene encodes CDR1 SEHNR and CDR2 FQNEAQ (reference sequence). The CDR3 consists of 15 residues. V was shortened by 2 bases and J by 5 bases, with 12 bases between the two germline ends. The CDR3 sequence is CASSLSRGINEKLFF. Here the CDR3 DNA reads TGTGCCAGCAGCTTATCCCGCGGCATCAATGAAAAACTGTTTTTT.

This chain links TRBV5-1 with TRBJ2-7; 12 bases align to TRBD1. This CDR3 comprises 15 residues. The germline gives CDR1 SGHRS, CDR2 YFSETQ. The V and J ends lost 3 bases and 6 bases, in that order; junction bases with no gene match: 7. This chain's CDR3 is CASSSSGTGGGEQYF. DNA of the CDR3: TGCGCCAGCAGCTCGTCCGGGACAGGGGGCGGCGAGCAGTACTTC.

The chain combines TRBV11-2 with TRBJ1-1, with D perhaps matching TRBD1 (6 bases). Germline CDR1 reads SGHAT; CDR2 reads FQNNGV. CDR3 length: 14 amino acids. Trimming stripped 5 bases from V and 1 base from J, with 11 bases between. The CDR3: CASSPGDKNTEAFF. CDR3 DNA sequence: TGTGCCAGCAGCCCCGGGGACAAGAACACTGAAGCTTTCTTT.

This chain joins TRBV7-3 and TRBJ1-1; a possible D gene is TRBD1 (5 bases). The CDR3 is 15 residues long. Trimming removed 5 bases from V and 6 bases from J, with 19 bases in between. Germline V CDR1 and CDR2: SGHTA, FQGTGA. The CDR3: CASSKNGRGGAEAFF. The CDR3 nucleotides read TGTGCCAGCAGCAAAAACGGGCGGGGAGGGGCTGAAGCTTTCTTT.

This sequence joins TRBV2 and TRBJ2-7, with D perhaps matching TRBD1 (6 bases). Trimming pared 6 bases from V and 11 bases from J, leaving 20 bases between. The V gene's germline CDR1 is SNHLY and CDR2 FYNNEI. This CDR3 is 13 amino acids long. The CDR3 DNA sequence: TGTGCCAGCAGAGCGGACAGCCTTGTGGTGGAGTACTTC. The encoded protein is CASRADSLVVEYF.

J is TRBJ2-2 and V is TRBV9; TRBD1 is a possible D gene (6 bases). There are 13 residues in the CDR3. The ends were cut back, 5 bases at V and 4 bases at J, with 9 bases in the middle. Germline V gene data show CDR1 as SGDLS and CDR2 as YYNGEE. CDR3 sequence: CASRTGFTGELFF. The DNA for the CDR3 is TGTGCCAGCAGAACAGGGTTCACCGGGGAGCTGTTTTTT.

This clone appeared a single time. The rearrangement links TRBV5-1 to TRBJ2-7; the D gene is possibly TRBD2 (6 bases). V was trimmed by 1 base and J by 5 bases, leaving 16 bases between them. Germline V gives CDR1 SGHRS, CDR2 YFSETQ. The CDR3 has 15 amino acids. CDR3 amino acids: CASSLIRSGVHEQYF. The CDR3 coding sequence is TGCGCCAGCAGCTTGATTCGTTCGGGGGTCCACGAGCAGTACTTC.

The gene calls are TRBV7-6 and TRBJ2-3; weak D call: TRBD2 (6 bases). V was shortened by 1 base and J by 2 bases, with 10 bases between the two germline ends. The germline V gene has CDR1 SGHVS and CDR2 FNYEAQ. The CDR3 runs to 15 residues. Written as DNA, the CDR3 is TGTGCCAGCAGCTTAGGGAGCGGGTCCACAGATACGCAGTATTTT. This sequence encodes CASSLGSGSTDTQYF. Full variable domain (outside the CDR3, taken from reference TRBV7-6 and TRBJ2-3): GAGVSQSPRYKVTKRGQDVALRCDPISGHVSLYWYRQALGQGPEFLTYFNYEAQQDKSGLPNDRFSAERPEGSISTLTIQRTEQRDSAMYRCASSLGSGSTDTQYFGPGTRLTVL.

The chain uses TRBV6-1 and TRBJ2-3; perhaps TRBD2 as D (6 bases). The CDR3 consists of 17 residues. Germline V gene data show CDR1 as MNHNS and CDR2 as SASEGT. V lost 4 bases and J 0 bases, leaving 17 bases between the germline ends. The CDR3 reads CASSAAGPGGSTDTQYF. The CDR3, as DNA: TGTGCCAGCAGTGCTGCCGGGCCCGGGGGAAGCACAGATACGCAGTATTTT.